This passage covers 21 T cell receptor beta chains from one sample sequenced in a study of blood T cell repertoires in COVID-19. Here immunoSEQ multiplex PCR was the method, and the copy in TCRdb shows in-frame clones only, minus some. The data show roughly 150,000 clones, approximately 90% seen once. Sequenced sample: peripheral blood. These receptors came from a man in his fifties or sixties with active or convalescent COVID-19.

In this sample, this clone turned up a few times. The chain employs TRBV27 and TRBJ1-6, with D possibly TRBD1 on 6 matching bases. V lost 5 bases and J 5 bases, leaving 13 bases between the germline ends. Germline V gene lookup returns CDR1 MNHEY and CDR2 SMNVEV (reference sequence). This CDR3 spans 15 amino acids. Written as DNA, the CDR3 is TGTGCCAGCAGTCCGAGACGACAGGATAATTCACCCCTCCACTTT. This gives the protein CASSPRRQDNSPLHF.

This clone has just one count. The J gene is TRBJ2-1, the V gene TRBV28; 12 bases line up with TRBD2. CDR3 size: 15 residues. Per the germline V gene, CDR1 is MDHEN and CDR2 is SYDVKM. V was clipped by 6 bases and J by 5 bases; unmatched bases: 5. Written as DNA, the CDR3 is TGTGCCAGCAGCCCGACTAGCGGGAGTCACAATGAGCAGTTCTTC. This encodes CASSPTSGSHNEQFF.

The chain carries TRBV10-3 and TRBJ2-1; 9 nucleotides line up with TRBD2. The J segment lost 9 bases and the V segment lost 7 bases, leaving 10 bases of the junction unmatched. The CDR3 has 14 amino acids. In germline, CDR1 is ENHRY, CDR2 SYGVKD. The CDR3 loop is CAIKASGTGGEQFF. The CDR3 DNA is TGTGCCATCAAAGCTAGCGGGACGGGGGGTGAGCAGTTCTTC.

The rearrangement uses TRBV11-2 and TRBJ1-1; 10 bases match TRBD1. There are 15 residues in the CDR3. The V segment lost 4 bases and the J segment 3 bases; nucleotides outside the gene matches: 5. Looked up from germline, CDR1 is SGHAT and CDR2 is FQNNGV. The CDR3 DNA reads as TGTGCCAGCAGCTCGCCGGGACAGGGGTACACTGAAGCTTTCTTT. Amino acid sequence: CASSSPGQGYTEAFF. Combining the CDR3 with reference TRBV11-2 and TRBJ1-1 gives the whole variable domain EAGVAQSPRYKIIEKRQSVAFWCNPISGHATLYWYQQILGQGPKLLIQFQNNGVVDDSQLPKDRFSAERLKGVDSTLKIQPAKLEDSAVYLCASSSPGQGYTEAFFGQGTRLTVV.

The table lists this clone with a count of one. The CDR3 here is CASSRLLEDYGYTF. In DNA, the CDR3 is TGTGCCAGCAGTCGACTCCTGGAGGACTATGGCTACACCTTC. The chain links TRBV6-2 or TRBV6-3 to TRBJ1-2; D gene unclear. Trimming took 5 bases from V and 3 from J, leaving 13 bases between them. This CDR3 contains 14 residues. Germline lookup yields CDR1 MNHEY and CDR2 SVGEGT.

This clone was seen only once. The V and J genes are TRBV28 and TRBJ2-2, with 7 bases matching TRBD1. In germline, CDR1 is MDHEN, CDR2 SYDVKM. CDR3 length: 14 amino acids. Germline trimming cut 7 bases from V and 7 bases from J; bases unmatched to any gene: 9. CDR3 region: CASIQPGGHGELFF. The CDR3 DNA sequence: TGTGCCAGCATCCAGCCAGGGGGTCACGGGGAGCTGTTTTTT.

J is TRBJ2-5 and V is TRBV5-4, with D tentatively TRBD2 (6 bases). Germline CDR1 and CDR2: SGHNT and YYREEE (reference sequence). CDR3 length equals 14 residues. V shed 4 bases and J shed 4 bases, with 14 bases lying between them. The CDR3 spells CASSLAEGTETQYF. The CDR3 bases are TGTGCCAGCAGCCTGGCGGAGGGGACAGAGACCCAGTACTTC.

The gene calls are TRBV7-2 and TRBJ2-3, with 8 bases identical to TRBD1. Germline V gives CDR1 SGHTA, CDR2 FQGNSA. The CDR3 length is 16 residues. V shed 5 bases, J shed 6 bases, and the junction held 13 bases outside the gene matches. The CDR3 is CASSPPRQGAGDTQYF. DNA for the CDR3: TGTGCCAGCAGCCCCCCAAGGCAGGGGGCGGGGGATACGCAGTATTTT.

Here the CDR3 DNA reads TGTGCCAGCAGCCTCCGACAAAAGGACTACGAGCAGTACTTC. Residues: CASSLRQKDYEQYF. V usage is TRBV28 and J usage is TRBJ2-7; D not resolved. The V end lost 6 bases, the J end lost 3 bases, and 15 bases lay between the germline ends. Looked up from germline, CDR1 is MDHEN and CDR2 is SYDVKM. The CDR3 extends over 14 amino acids.

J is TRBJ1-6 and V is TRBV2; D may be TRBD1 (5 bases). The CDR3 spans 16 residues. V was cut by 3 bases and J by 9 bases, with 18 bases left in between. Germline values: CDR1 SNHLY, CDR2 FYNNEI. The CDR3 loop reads CASSDSDSRLGSPLHF. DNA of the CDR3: TGTGCCAGCAGTGATAGTGACAGCCGCCTCGGTTCACCCCTCCACTTT.

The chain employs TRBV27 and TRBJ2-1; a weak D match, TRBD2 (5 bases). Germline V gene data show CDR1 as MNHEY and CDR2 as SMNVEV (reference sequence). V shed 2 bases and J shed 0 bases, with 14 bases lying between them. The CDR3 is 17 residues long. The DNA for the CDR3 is TGTGCCAGCAGTTTAAGATCGGGTACTAGCTCCTACAATGAGCAGTTCTTC. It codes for CASSLRSGTSSYNEQFF.

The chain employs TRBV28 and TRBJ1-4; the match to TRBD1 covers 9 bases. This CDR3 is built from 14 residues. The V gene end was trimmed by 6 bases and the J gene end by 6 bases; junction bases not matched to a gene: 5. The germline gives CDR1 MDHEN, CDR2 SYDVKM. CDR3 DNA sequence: TGTGCCAGCAGCACCGGGACAGGGTATGAAAAACTGTTTTTT. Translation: CASSTGTGYEKLFF.

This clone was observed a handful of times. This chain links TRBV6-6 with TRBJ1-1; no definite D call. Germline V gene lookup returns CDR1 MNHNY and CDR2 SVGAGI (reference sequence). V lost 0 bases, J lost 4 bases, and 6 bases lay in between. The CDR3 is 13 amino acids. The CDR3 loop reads CASSYSRVTEAFF. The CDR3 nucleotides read TGTGCCAGCAGTTACTCGCGGGTCACTGAAGCTTTCTTT.

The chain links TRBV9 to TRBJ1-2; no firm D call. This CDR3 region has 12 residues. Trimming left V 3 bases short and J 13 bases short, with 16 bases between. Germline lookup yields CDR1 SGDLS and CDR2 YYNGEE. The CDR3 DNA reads TGTGCCAGCAGCGGAAATCAGGCTGTCAGCACCTTC. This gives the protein CASSGNQAVSTF.

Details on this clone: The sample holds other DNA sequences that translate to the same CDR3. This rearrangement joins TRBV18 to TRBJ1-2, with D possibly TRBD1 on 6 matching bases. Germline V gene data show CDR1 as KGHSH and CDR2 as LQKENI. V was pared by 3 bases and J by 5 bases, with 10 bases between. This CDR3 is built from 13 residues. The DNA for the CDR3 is TGTGCCAGCTCACCCGACAGGACTTATGGCTACACCTTC. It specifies CASSPDRTYGYTF.

CDR3 protein: CASSLGGLTGTSGNTIYF. The CDR3 DNA sequence: TGCGCCAGCAGCTTGGGGGGCCTGACAGGGACCTCTGGAAACACCATATATTTT. This sequence joins TRBV5-1 and TRBJ1-3, with 7 bases fitting TRBD1. Germline V CDR1 and CDR2: SGHRS, YFSETQ. Germline trimming cut 0 bases from V and 0 bases from J; bases unmatched to any gene: 9. This CDR3 region has 18 residues.

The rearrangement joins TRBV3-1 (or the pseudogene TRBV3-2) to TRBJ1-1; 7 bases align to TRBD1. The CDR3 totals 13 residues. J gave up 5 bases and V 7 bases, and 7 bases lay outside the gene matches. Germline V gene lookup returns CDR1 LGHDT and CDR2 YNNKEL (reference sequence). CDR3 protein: CASTLTGRTEAFF. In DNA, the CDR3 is TGTGCCAGCACCCTGACAGGGCGTACTGAAGCTTTCTTT.

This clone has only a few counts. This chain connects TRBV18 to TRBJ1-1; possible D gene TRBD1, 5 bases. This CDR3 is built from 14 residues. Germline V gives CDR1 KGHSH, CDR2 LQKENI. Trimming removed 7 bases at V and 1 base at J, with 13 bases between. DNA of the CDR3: TGTGCCAGCTATCGGGGGGGGTCGAACACTGAAGCTTTCTTT. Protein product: CASYRGGSNTEAFF.

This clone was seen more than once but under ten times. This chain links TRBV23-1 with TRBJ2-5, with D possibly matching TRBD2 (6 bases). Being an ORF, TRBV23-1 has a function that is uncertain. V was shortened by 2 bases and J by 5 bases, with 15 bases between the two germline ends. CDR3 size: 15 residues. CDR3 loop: CASSQVGGPGETQYF. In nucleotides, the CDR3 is TGCGCCAGCAGTCAAGTCGGAGGGCCAGGGGAGACCCAGTACTTC.

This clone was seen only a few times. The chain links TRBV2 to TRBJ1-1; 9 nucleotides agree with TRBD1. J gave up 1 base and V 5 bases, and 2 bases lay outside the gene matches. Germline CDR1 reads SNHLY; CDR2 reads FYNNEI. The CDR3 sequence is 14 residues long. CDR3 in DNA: TGTGCCAGCAGTCGACAGGGGGGGAACACTGAAGCTTTCTTT. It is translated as CASSRQGGNTEAFF.

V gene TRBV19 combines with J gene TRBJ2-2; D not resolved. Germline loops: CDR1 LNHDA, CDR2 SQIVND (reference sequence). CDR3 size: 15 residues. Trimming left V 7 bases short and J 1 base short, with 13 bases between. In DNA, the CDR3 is TGTGCCAGTAATAGTCAGAGACTGAACACCGGGGAGCTGTTTTTT. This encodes CASNSQRLNTGELFF.